What follows are 32 T cell receptor beta chains derived from one specimen sequenced in a study of T cell repertoires in cytomegalovirus infection (dated by TCRdb to about 2019). TCRdb names Illumina HiSeq 1500 as the instrument used. Through fastp at Q25 and MiXCR, TCRdb rebuilt clones from the public reads, retaining in-frame beta chains. When rows share a CDR3 protein, they turn into one entry using the most common DNA and genes. The sample profile shows about 300,000 distinct CDR3 sequences; under 30% of them were found once. The ten largest account for about 15% of the sample. The sample consisted of PBMCs. The receptors here all came from a human donor in good health (CMV status not recorded). Some clones in this sample may be carry-over from other donors' samples.

This clonotype is a singleton in its sample. This CDR3 reads CASSLGRTSELETQYF. CDR3 nucleotide sequence: TGTGCCAGCAGCTTAGGCCGGACTAGCGAATTGGAGACCCAGTACTTC. The rearrangement links TRBV11-3 to TRBJ2-5, with TRBD2 identical over 9 bases. The ends lost 1 base at V and 5 bases at J; junction bases unmatched: 8. CDR1 and CDR2 from the germline V gene are SGHNT and YENEEA. This CDR3 has 16 residues.

The chain has TRBV29-1 and TRBJ2-3; unclear D gene. Trimming stripped 2 bases from V and 6 bases from J, with 15 bases between. This CDR3 is built from 14 residues. The germline CDR1 and CDR2 sequences are SQVTM and ANQGSEA. CDR3 nucleotides: TGCAGCGTTGAAAAAGAGCCCAACCGGGATACGCAGTATTTT. This encodes CSVEKEPNRDTQYF.

The rearrangement uses TRBV28 and TRBJ1-2; unclear D gene. Germline V gene lookup returns CDR1 MDHEN and CDR2 SYDVKM. The CDR3 has 13 amino acids. Here the CDR3 DNA reads TGTGTCACTGCACCCGCGGGTTCCAATGGCTACACCTTC. It encodes CVTAPAGSNGYTF.

This chain links TRBV28 with TRBJ2-1; maybe TRBD2 (5 bases). V lost 6 bases and J lost 15, with 21 bases in between. The germline CDR1 and CDR2 sequences are MDHEN and SYDVKM. This CDR3 is 13 amino acids long. The CDR3 DNA reads as TGTGCCAGCAGCTCCGGGATTGGGTCCGATCCGTTCTTC. This codes for CASSSGIGSDPFF. The variable domain in full, with the rest retrieved from reference TRBV28 and TRBJ2-1, is DVKVTQSSRYLVKRTGEKVFLECVQDMDHENMFWYRQDPGLGLRLIYFSYDVKMKEKGDIPEGYSVSREKKERFSLILESASTNQTSMYLCASSSGIGSDPFFGPGTRLTVL.

This clonotype has only a few counts. The genes are TRBV6-6 and TRBJ2-7; TRBD2 is a possible D gene (6 bases). CDR3 length: 13 amino acids. V shed 5 bases and J shed 4 bases, with 12 bases lying between them. Germline V gene lookup returns CDR1 MNHNY and CDR2 SVGAGI (reference sequence). The CDR3 DNA follows: TGTGCCAGCAGTCGCGGGATCACTTACGAGCAGTACTTC. As protein: CASSRGITYEQYF.

This clonotype was detected only a few times. The gene calls are TRBV7-2 and TRBJ1-1; tentative D call: TRBD1 (5 bases). Germline CDR1 reads SGHTA; CDR2 reads FQGNSA. V shed 2 bases and J shed 6 bases, with 16 bases lying between them. The CDR3 consists of 15 residues. CDR3 in DNA: TGTGCCAGCAGCTTACATTCGGGCAGGGTGGCTGAAGCTTTCTTT. This sequence encodes CASSLHSGRVAEAFF.

The table lists this clonotype with many counts. The chain couples TRBV7-2 to TRBJ2-7, with TRBD2 matching 9 bases. The trim removed 5 bases at V and 2 bases at J, leaving 7 bases unmatched. This CDR3 comprises 15 residues. Germline assignment: CDR1 SGHTA and CDR2 FQGNSA. The DNA for the CDR3 is TGTGCCAGCAGCCTGTTCCCTAGCGGGGCCTACGAGCAGTACTTC. Translation gives CASSLFPSGAYEQYF.

This clonotype has ten or more counts. The rearrangement links TRBV4-1 to TRBJ2-1, with D perhaps TRBD2 (7 bases). Trimming shortened V by 0 bases and J by 6 bases, and 15 bases separated the two germline ends. The CDR3 covers 16 residues. Germline V gene lookup returns CDR1 MGHRA and CDR2 YSYEKL. Written as DNA, the CDR3 is TGCGCCAGCAGCCAAGACGTTCGGGGGGCGACCAATGAGCAGTTCTTC. It specifies CASSQDVRGATNEQFF.

The chain is built from TRBV4-1 and TRBJ2-1; TRBD2 matches 12 bases. Germline V gives CDR1 MGHRA, CDR2 YSYEKL. CDR3 size: 16 residues. Unmatched junction bases numbered 6, after V lost 4 bases and J lost 5 bases. The CDR3 loop reads CASSLILAGGHNEQFF. The CDR3 DNA sequence: TGCGCCAGCAGCCTTATACTAGCGGGAGGCCACAATGAGCAGTTCTTC.

The table lists this clonotype with many counts. This chain links TRBV6-1 with TRBJ2-2, with 13 bases identical to TRBD2. Losses at the gene ends were 8 bases for V and 6 bases for J; bases not matched to a gene: 18. CDR1 MNHNS and CDR2 SASEGT come from the germline V gene. This CDR3 is built from 19 residues. In nucleotides, the CDR3 is TGTGCCAGCTCGGAATGGACTAGCGGGAGCAACGGTAACTCCGGGGAGCTGTTTTTT. Amino acids: CASSEWTSGSNGNSGELFF.

The table lists this clonotype with a few counts. The chain is built from TRBV28 and TRBJ1-6, with D uncertain. CDR1 is MDHEN and CDR2 is SYDVKM in the germline V gene. The CDR3 contains 10 residues. With 10 bases removed from V and 15 bases from J, the gap between germline ends came to 13 bases. CDR3 loop: CATGEGSLHF. The CDR3 bases are TGTGCCACCGGCGAGGGTAGCCTCCACTTT.

This clonotype was seen a handful of times. V is TRBV7-2 and J is TRBJ2-7; D gene unclear. This CDR3 contains 13 residues. With 3 bases removed from V and 3 bases from J, the gap between germline ends came to 9 bases. Germline CDR1 SGHTA, CDR2 FQGNSA. In nucleotides, the CDR3 is TGTGCCAGCAGCTTGGGCGAAGTCTACGAGCAGTACTTC. Its translation is CASSLGEVYEQYF. Full variable domain (remainder filled in from reference TRBV7-2 and TRBJ2-7): GAGVSQSPSNKVTEKGKDVELRCDPISGHTALYWYRQSLGQGLEFLIYFQGNSAPDKSGLPSDRFSAERTGGSVSTLTIQRTQQEDSAVYLCASSLGEVYEQYFGPGTRLTVT.

This clonotype has ten or more counts. V usage is TRBV7-3 and J usage is TRBJ1-5; maybe TRBD1 (5 bases). Germline loops: CDR1 SGHTA, CDR2 FQGTGA. The CDR3 spans 15 residues. V was clipped by 4 bases and J by 0 bases, with 10 bases between them. This CDR3 is CASSSGRDSNQPQHF. In nucleotides, the CDR3 is TGTGCCAGCAGCTCGGGACGGGATAGCAATCAGCCCCAGCATTTT.

The genes are TRBV20-1 and TRBJ1-5, with D perhaps TRBD1 (5 bases). V gave up 0 bases and J gave up 0 bases, with 15 bases separating them. This CDR3 is 17 amino acids long. Germline V CDR1 and CDR2: DFQATT, SNEGSKA (reference sequence). CDR3 sequence reads: CSARDLQGAYSNQPQHF. The CDR3, as DNA: TGCAGTGCTAGAGATCTCCAGGGAGCTTATAGCAATCAGCCCCAGCATTTT.

The sample holds many counts of this clonotype. The chain has TRBV11-2 and TRBJ1-1, with a tentative D call TRBD1 (6 bases). V was trimmed by 5 bases and J by 1 base, leaving 8 bases between them. CDR3 length equals 13 residues. CDR1 SGHAT and CDR2 FQNNGV come from the germline V gene. CDR3 loop: CASSADRNTEAFF. The DNA of the CDR3 is TGTGCCAGCAGCGCGGACAGGAACACTGAAGCTTTCTTT.

The chain has TRBV20-1 and TRBJ2-2; 7 bases are a match to TRBD1. Germline CDR1 reads DFQATT; CDR2 reads SNEGSKA (reference sequence). Trimming removed 0 bases from V and 3 bases from J; junction bases left unmatched: 7. There are 16 residues in the CDR3. The CDR3 spells CSARDRRTGDTGELFF. Here the CDR3 DNA reads TGCAGTGCTAGAGATAGGCGGACAGGAGACACCGGGGAGCTGTTTTTT.

There are a few counts of this clonotype. CDR3 in DNA: TGTGCCAGCAACCCGATCAGGGCCCCTAACTATGGCTACACCTTC. Protein sequence: CASNPIRAPNYGYTF. This chain joins TRBV7-2 and TRBJ1-2; D is possibly TRBD1 (5 bases). The germline CDR1 and CDR2 sequences are SGHTA and FQGNSA. The CDR3 extends over 15 amino acids. V lost 7 bases and J 0 bases, leaving 15 bases between the germline ends.

There are many counts of this clonotype. The J gene is TRBJ2-2, the V gene TRBV24-1; 12 bases are shared with TRBD1. CDR1 KGHDR and CDR2 SFDVKD come from the germline V gene. The V segment lost 2 bases and the J segment 3 bases; nucleotides outside the gene matches: 6. The CDR3 runs to 18 residues. The CDR3 protein is CATSDSPRDRGHTGELFF. Here the CDR3 DNA reads TGTGCCACCAGTGATTCACCCCGGGACAGGGGGCACACCGGGGAGCTGTTTTTT.

This chain joins TRBV7-3 and TRBJ2-2; TRBD1 might be the D (6 bases). Germline CDR1 is SGHTA and CDR2 is FQGTGA. Trimming pared 5 bases from V and 2 bases from J, leaving 12 bases between. The CDR3 loop spans 15 amino acids. Here the CDR3 DNA reads TGTGCCAGCAGCGCTGCTGGGGGCAACACCGGGGAGCTGTTTTTT. As protein: CASSAAGGNTGELFF.

The rearrangement joins TRBV7-2 to TRBJ2-3, with no clear D. Germline V lookup: CDR1 SGHTA, CDR2 FQGNSA. V was trimmed by 0 bases and J by 4 bases, leaving 17 bases between them. The length of the CDR3 is 17 residues. CDR3 nucleotide sequence: TGTGCCAGCAGCTTAGCGTTGCTTACCCCCCCCGCAGATACGCAGTATTTT. Translating it yields CASSLALLTPPADTQYF. The whole variable domain, filled in from reference TRBV7-2 and TRBJ2-3, reads GAGVSQSPSNKVTEKGKDVELRCDPISGHTALYWYRQSLGQGLEFLIYFQGNSAPDKSGLPSDRFSAERTGGSVSTLTIQRTQQEDSAVYLCASSLALLTPPADTQYFGPGTRLTVL.

This clonotype was detected only a few times. J is TRBJ1-3 and V is TRBV12-3 or TRBV12-4; no firm D call. CDR3 length equals 13 residues. Trimming shortened V by 6 bases and J by 3 bases, and 9 bases separated the two germline ends. CDR3 bases: TGTGCCAGCAGCCGAGCGGATGGAAACACCATATATTTT. It yields the protein CASSRADGNTIYF.

This clonotype has only a few counts. This chain joins TRBV7-3 and TRBJ2-5; D is perhaps TRBD1 or TRBD2 (5 bases each). Deletions cut 5 bases from V and 1 base from J, with 11 bases between. The CDR3 runs to 14 residues. In germline, CDR1 is SGHTA, CDR2 FQGTGA. Written as DNA, the CDR3 is TGTGCCAGCAGCCCCTTCGGGGCCCAAGAGACCCAGTACTTC. It translates to CASSPFGAQETQYF.

This clonotype has a count of ten or more. V usage is TRBV7-2 and J usage is TRBJ2-3; weak D call: TRBD2 (5 bases). The V gene's germline CDR1 is SGHTA and CDR2 FQGNSA. V was shortened by 1 base and J by 6 bases, with 8 bases between the two germline ends. This CDR3 spans 13 amino acids. The CDR3 nucleotides read TGTGCCAGCAGCTTAGTGAGGGCTGATACGCAGTATTTT. Translating gives CASSLVRADTQYF.

This clonotype was seen a handful of times. This chain connects TRBV15 to TRBJ2-5; TRBD1 aligns across 7 bases. The CDR3 has 16 residues. Per the germline V gene, CDR1 is LNHNV and CDR2 is YYDKDF (reference sequence). V shed 0 bases and J 5 bases; nucleotides not matched to a gene: 9. The CDR3 DNA is TGTGCCACCAGCAGAGATGGACAGGTCAAACTCGAGACCCAGTACTTC. Translated, it gives CATSRDGQVKLETQYF.

Only a few counts were recorded for this clonotype. The genes are TRBV7-9 and TRBJ1-5; the D is unclear. V lost 5 bases and J lost 1, with 18 bases in between. Germline V CDR1 and CDR2: SEHNR, FQNEAQ (reference sequence). The CDR3 is made up of 17 amino acids. The CDR3 protein is CASSPTGGVGSNQPQHF. The CDR3 bases are TGTGCCAGCAGCCCCACGGGTGGGGTTGGAAGCAATCAGCCCCAGCATTTT.

This chain uses TRBV20-1 with TRBJ1-4; maybe TRBD1 (6 bases). V was pared by 3 bases and J by 3 bases, with 11 bases between. Germline-derived CDR1 and CDR2 are DFQATT and SNEGSKA (reference sequence). This CDR3 is built from 14 residues. The CDR3 bases are TGCAGTGCTAGTGGCGGGACACCTAATGAAAAACTGTTTTTT. Protein sequence: CSASGGTPNEKLFF.

In its sample, this clonotype was seen a few times. The chain is built from TRBV4-3 and TRBJ1-1; TRBD1 might be the D (6 bases). Trimming pared 0 bases from V and 2 bases from J, leaving 16 bases between. The CDR3 length is 17 residues. CDR1 and CDR2 (germline): LGHNA, YSLEER. For the CDR3, the DNA is TGCGCCAGCAGCCAAGAAGTTAGCCGGACAGTAAACACTGAAGCTTTCTTT. This gives the protein CASSQEVSRTVNTEAFF.

This chain's CDR3 is CASSYSGRGSDRDHGQYF. CDR3 DNA: TGTGCCAGCAGTTACAGTGGTAGGGGTTCGGACAGGGATCATGGGCAGTACTTC. This chain links TRBV6-6 with TRBJ2-7; 8 nucleotides align to TRBD1. This CDR3 comprises 18 residues. V shed 2 bases and J 9 bases; nucleotides not matched to a gene: 21. Germline assignment: CDR1 MNHNY and CDR2 SVGAGI (reference sequence).

This clonotype was detected a few times. The chain joins TRBV6-6 to TRBJ2-3; 7 bases are shared with TRBD1. CDR1 and CDR2 (germline): MNHNY, SVGAGI (reference sequence). This CDR3 has 14 residues. Trimming removed 2 bases from V and 4 bases from J; junction bases left unmatched: 3. The CDR3 is CASSYGQGADTQYF. The CDR3 DNA reads TGTGCCAGCAGTTACGGGCAGGGGGCAGATACGCAGTATTTT.

In this sample, this clonotype turned up a few times. The chain couples TRBV4-1 to TRBJ1-5; D might be TRBD1 (6 bases). The CDR3 is 13 amino acids. CDR1 and CDR2 from the germline V gene are MGHRA and YSYEKL. V lost 4 bases and J 16 bases, leaving 20 bases between the germline ends. The CDR3 DNA is TGCGCCAGCAGCCTCCTTAGGGGGAGGACGCAACATTTT. It is translated as CASSLLRGRTQHF.

The chain has TRBV28 and TRBJ1-2; D unclear. The CDR3 covers 13 residues. CDR1 MDHEN and CDR2 SYDVKM come from the germline V gene. V shed 2 bases and J shed 4 bases, with 8 bases lying between them. DNA of the CDR3: TGTGCCAGCAGTTTACCAACCGCCTATGGCTACACCTTC. Its translation is CASSLPTAYGYTF.

This chain connects TRBV6-6 to TRBJ1-5; D unclear. The length of the CDR3 is 15 residues. CDR1 and CDR2 from the germline V gene are MNHNY and SVGAGI (reference sequence). V lost 0 bases and J lost 4, with 10 bases in between. The CDR3 region is CASSYSTQSNQPQHF. The DNA for the CDR3 is TGTGCCAGCAGTTACTCGACTCAGTCTAATCAGCCCCAGCATTTT.